Below, 16 T cell receptor beta chains from the same sample are listed, as sequenced in a study of T cells in localized non-small cell lung cancer (dated by TCRdb to the early 2020s). Library prep was done by the immunoSEQ multiplex PCR assay. TCRdb's version of the immuneACCESS table is confined to in-frame rearrangements and falls short of the full clone set. An unresolved V gene accounts for under half of the shortfall where checked; the remainder is of unknown origin. Across this sample there are 24,000 or so clones, with 86% seen only once. The top ten hold around an eighth of the sample. The sample was peripheral blood, taken before any cancer treatment. The receptors derive from a female donor older than 55 with stage I lung adenocarcinoma.

The chain carries TRBV7-9 and TRBJ2-6; D unresolved. V was clipped by 0 bases and J by 1 base, with 7 bases between them. The CDR3 covers 16 residues. Germline CDR1 reads SEHNR; CDR2 reads FQNEAQ (reference sequence). The CDR3 DNA is TGTGCCAGCAGCTTAGCGCGGCCGTCTGGGGCCAACGTCCTGACTTTC. Translating it yields CASSLARPSGANVLTF.

V usage is TRBV7-3 and J usage is TRBJ2-5; the D gene is possibly TRBD2 (5 bases). The CDR3 spans 13 residues. V lost 1 base and J lost 5, with 8 bases in between. Per germline, CDR1 SGHTA and CDR2 FQGTGA. CDR3 nucleotide sequence: TGTGCCAGCAGCTTAAATCCGGGGGAGACCCAGTACTTC. Translation: CASSLNPGETQYF.

The chain has TRBV7-9 and TRBJ2-5; 7 positions match TRBD2. Germline loops: CDR1 SEHNR, CDR2 FQNEAQ (reference sequence). The CDR3 has 14 amino acids. The V segment lost 5 bases and the J segment 4 bases; nucleotides outside the gene matches: 7. This CDR3 reads CASSPVGGGETQYF. Here the CDR3 DNA reads TGTGCCAGCAGCCCGGTTGGGGGGGGAGAGACCCAGTACTTC.

The chain joins TRBV19 to TRBJ1-2; no firm D call. V lost 0 bases and J 5 bases, leaving 13 bases between the germline ends. The V gene's germline CDR1 is LNHDA and CDR2 SQIVND (reference sequence). The CDR3 has 15 amino acids. The CDR3 region is CASSIDSPGMYGYTF. CDR3 DNA sequence: TGTGCCAGTAGTATAGATTCTCCAGGAATGTATGGCTACACCTTC.

The CDR3: CASSSWTVNTGELFF. CDR3 in DNA: TGTGCCAGCAGCTCCTGGACGGTGAACACCGGGGAGCTGTTTTTT. The chain carries TRBV5-6 and TRBJ2-2; D uncertain. CDR1 SGHDT and CDR2 YYEEEE come from the germline V gene. V was cut by 3 bases and J by 1 base, with 10 bases left in between. The CDR3 totals 15 residues.

This chain joins TRBV10-2 and TRBJ1-1, with D uncertain. CDR1 is WSHSY, CDR2 SAAADI, per germline. V was shortened by 4 bases and J by 0 bases, with 6 bases between the two germline ends. The CDR3 is made up of 13 amino acids. The CDR3 sequence: CASSGRVNTEAFF. As DNA, the CDR3 is TGCGCCAGCAGTGGCCGGGTGAACACTGAAGCTTTCTTT.

The chain links TRBV27 to TRBJ2-5; D is ambiguous. The ends were cut back, 6 bases at V and 5 bases at J, with 19 bases in the middle. Germline V gene data show CDR1 as MNHEY and CDR2 as SMNVEV (reference sequence). There are 15 residues in the CDR3. CDR3 DNA sequence: TGTGCCAGCAGGCTTAGGAGCTCGCCCCCGGAGACCCAGTACTTC. Translated, it gives CASRLRSSPPETQYF.

This sequence joins TRBV5-1 and TRBJ1-6; weak D call: TRBD1 (5 bases). CDR1 and CDR2 from the germline V gene are SGHRS and YFSETQ. Trimming left V 7 bases short and J 8 bases short, with 19 bases between. CDR3 size: 15 residues. CDR3 bases: TGCGCCAGCGGGCTGGACACCGCGGGCGATTCACCCCTCCACTTT. Translating gives CASGLDTAGDSPLHF.

Worth noting for this clone: A read error may account for a junction end that differs from germline. The chain couples TRBV7-7 to TRBJ2-7, with TRBD2 matching 7 bases. The length of the CDR3 is 16 residues. From germline, CDR1 is SSHAT and CDR2 FNYEAQ (reference sequence). This CDR3 is CASSLADGGSSYEQYF. The CDR3 DNA is TGTGCTAGCAGCTTAGCGGACGGCGGGAGCTCCTACGAGCAGTACTTC. The whole variable domain, remainder taken from reference TRBV7-7 and TRBJ2-7, is GAGVSQSPRYKVTKRGQDVTLRCDPISSHATLYWYQQALGQGPEFLTYFNYEAQPDKSGLPSDRFSAERPEGSISTLTIQRTEQRDSAMYRCASSLADGGSSYEQYFGPGTRLTVT.

The chain combines TRBV6-4 with TRBJ1-1; D uncertain. The ends were cut back, 0 bases at V and 2 bases at J, with 4 bases in the middle. Germline V CDR1 and CDR2: MRHNA, SNTAGT. This CDR3 has 13 amino acids. The CDR3: CASSDSDNTEAFF. The CDR3 DNA is TGTGCCAGCAGTGACTCGGACAACACTGAAGCTTTCTTT.

The chain combines TRBV5-1 with TRBJ1-1; 9 bases map to TRBD1. Per the germline V gene, CDR1 is SGHRS and CDR2 is YFSETQ. The J segment lost 0 bases and the V segment lost 7 bases, leaving 10 bases of the junction unmatched. The CDR3 is 16 residues long. For the CDR3, the DNA is TGCGCCAGCTCCCAGGCTTGGGACAGGGTGAACACTGAAGCTTTCTTT. It translates to CASSQAWDRVNTEAFF.

The chain employs TRBV5-1 and TRBJ2-7; D not resolved. V shed 3 bases and J shed 3 bases, with 16 bases lying between them. The CDR3 extends over 15 amino acids. CDR1 and CDR2 (germline): SGHRS, YFSETQ. The CDR3 DNA follows: TGCGCCAGCAGCTCGAAGTCCCCAACCGTCTACGAGCAGTACTTC. Encoded protein: CASSSKSPTVYEQYF.

This chain uses TRBV30 with TRBJ2-1, with 14 bases aligning to TRBD2. V lost 3 bases and J lost 6; bases outside the gene matches: 13. The CDR3 loop spans 18 amino acids. Germline CDR1 is GTSNPN and CDR2 is SVGIG (reference sequence). This CDR3 reads CAWSGGLAGDVMVNEQFF. In DNA form, the CDR3 reads TGTGCCTGGAGCGGGGGACTAGCGGGGGACGTCATGGTCAATGAGCAGTTCTTC.

The CDR3 spells CASRGRENYGYTF. Here the CDR3 DNA reads TGTGCCAGTAGAGGACGGGAGAACTATGGCTACACCTTC. The chain recombines TRBV19 with TRBJ1-2; D call uncertain. V lost 6 bases and J 2 bases, leaving 10 bases between the germline ends. CDR1 is LNHDA and CDR2 is SQIVND in the germline V gene (reference sequence). This CDR3 contains 13 residues.

The rearrangement links TRBV25-1 to TRBJ1-2; a weak D match, TRBD1 (6 bases). Per the germline V gene, CDR1 is MGHDK and CDR2 is SYGVNS. The CDR3 is 13 amino acids. With 6 bases removed from V and 6 bases from J, the gap between germline ends came to 14 bases. CDR3 in DNA: TGTGCCAGCAGGGGAGGGGGTATCGATGGCTACACCTTC. Amino acids: CASRGGGIDGYTF.

The chain has TRBV11-3 and TRBJ1-1, with D possibly TRBD1 on 6 matching bases. Looked up from germline, CDR1 is SGHNT and CDR2 is YENEEA. There are 16 residues in the CDR3. Trimming pared 0 bases from V and 1 base from J, leaving 12 bases between. The CDR3 here is CASSLEGTGKNTEAFF. CDR3 sequence (DNA): TGTGCCAGCAGCTTAGAGGGTACAGGGAAGAACACTGAAGCTTTCTTT.